This T cell receptor beta chain came from a study of blood T cell repertoires in COVID-19 (dated by TCRdb to between 2020 and 2021). A note on the overall study: Collaborator samples came from the United States, Italy and Spain and covered acute and convalescent phases of COVID-19. Nearly every sample came with metadata listing a de-identified subject ID, COVID-19 status, age in years and sex. The repertoires were released in a freely available public database meant as a resource for research on the immune response to SARS-CoV-2. The material from the prospective study consisted of cDNA or gDNA derived from T cells, B-cell-depleted T cells, or PBMCs. Deeply sampled blood TCRbeta repertoires from subjects exposed to, actively infected with, or recovered from COVID-19 were included in the dataset. HLA class I and class II types, where available, came from metadata supplied by the sample provider rather than from assay-based typing. The samples were drawn from two sources: the first 160 participants of the ongoing ImmuneRACE study, and some 1,300 subjects contributed by 6 global collaborators. Points the paper makes about the study in general: The amount of clinical and demographic metadata varied by source and participant and was provided uncurated.

A note on this clone: Its target antigen remains unknown. Per-nucleotide qualities are absent, and no much larger clonotype sits a single base away.

CDR1 and CDR2 were assigned from the germline V gene (reference sequence) as SEHNR and FQNEAQ. Cut back by 3 bases and 10 bases, the V and J ends lie 21 bases apart. The CDR3 runs 15 residues from the cysteine to the phenylalanine. The CDR3 DNA has 45 bases and is translated from base 1. Each collaborating institution followed its own protocols to collect whole blood in K2EDTA tubes. Collaborator samples were shipped for TCRbeta analysis as frozen whole blood, isolated PBMCs, or DNA extracted from either sample type. The immunoSEQ Assay, a bias-controlled multiplex PCR, was used to amplify TCRbeta CDR3 regions from genomic DNA. As for how the authors treated the data: The number of nucleated cells in each sample was estimated from the amplification of reference gene primers within the assay. Sequence reads were collapsed and filtered to measure the absolute abundance of every unique TCRbeta CDR3 rearrangement. For each sample, productive Simpson clonality was calculated by taking the square root of Simpson's diversity index across productive rearrangements. The table comes from immuneACCESS by way of TCRdb, which keeps in-frame sequences with V and J called. Part of the clones is missing from these tables; in studies checked, under half for an unresolved V gene and the rest for unknown reasons. V and J calls and clone size come straight from that table; D and trimming were deduced from the DNA. The sample table records 110,000 to 150,000 clones; approximately 80% of these occur just once. The ten largest clonotypes hold approximately 5% of the sample.

The source is a woman aged 50 to 60 with acute or convalescent COVID-19. Source material: peripheral blood. The chain joins TRBV7-9 to TRBJ1-1; tentative D gene TRBD1, with 5 bases matching. The DNA sequence reads TGTGCCAGCAGCTTCTCTCAGGTTGGCAGGGAGGGAGCTTTCTTT. It codes for CASSFSQVGREGAFF. The variable domain in full, with residues beyond the CDR3 obtained from the reference TRBV7-9 and TRBJ1-1 genes, is DTGVSQNPRHKITKRGQNVTFRCDPISEHNRLYWYRQTLGQGPEFLTYFQNEAQLEKSRLLSDRFSAERPKGSFSTLEIQRTEQGDSAMYLCASSFSQVGREGAFFGQGTRLTVV.